A single sample gave rise to the 15 T cell receptor beta chains below, sequenced in a study of beta chain features in type 1 diabetes. Study outcomes and limitations: Shortening of TCRB CDR3s, moderate but significant, appeared in all four CD4+ subsets of Type 1 diabetes patients.

What these receptors recognize is not known. Sequenced material consisted of expressed TCRB transcripts (all of the isolated RNA was reverse transcribed). Generated by immunoSEQ multiplex PCR, the TCRdb table keeps only in-frame clones and is missing some. The table has about 740,000 clones, around 15% seen once. Sequenced sample: naive CD4+ T cells from blood. The source is a man in his late teens or twenties with type 1 diabetes.

The chain carries TRBV4-2 and TRBJ2-5, with 8 bases identical to TRBD2. V was pared by 0 bases and J by 2 bases, with 14 bases of the junction left unmatched. CDR3 length: 19 residues. Germline-derived CDR1 and CDR2 are LGHNA and YNFKEQ. CDR3: CASSQDTGGLFPWQETQYF. The DNA for the CDR3 is TGTGCCAGCAGCCAAGACACGGGGGGGCTCTTTCCGTGGCAAGAGACCCAGTACTTC.

The gene calls are TRBV6-5 and TRBJ1-4; 7 bases are a match to TRBD1. The germline gives CDR1 MNHEY, CDR2 SVGAGI. Germline trimming cut 7 bases from V and 8 bases from J; bases unmatched to any gene: 13. CDR3 length: 15 residues. The CDR3 spells CASTPSGDRREKLFF. CDR3 nucleotide sequence: TGTGCCAGCACCCCATCAGGGGACAGACGCGAAAAACTGTTTTTT.

This clone was picked up a small number of times. CDR3 in amino acids: CASSSGQTSNQPQHF. The CDR3 DNA is TGTGCCAGCAGCTCGGGACAGACTAGCAATCAGCCCCAGCATTTT. The genes are TRBV7-2 and TRBJ1-5, with 7 nucleotides matching TRBD1. Per germline, CDR1 SGHTA and CDR2 FQGNSA. The CDR3 totals 15 residues. V lost 4 bases and J lost 0; bases outside the gene matches: 3.

This clone was recorded a few times. This chain uses TRBV7-9 with TRBJ2-1, with D possibly being TRBD2 (6 bases). Germline V gives CDR1 SEHNR, CDR2 FQNEAQ (reference sequence). CDR3 length: 16 residues. Trimming shortened V by 2 bases and J by 8 bases, and 19 bases separated the two germline ends. CDR3 sequence: CASSLSHAGPRDEQFF. The CDR3 DNA is TGTGCCAGCAGCTTAAGCCATGCGGGGCCTAGGGATGAGCAGTTCTTC. Using reference TRBV7-9 and TRBJ2-1 for the parts outside the CDR3, the full variable domain is DTGVSQNPRHKITKRGQNVTFRCDPISEHNRLYWYRQTLGQGPEFLTYFQNEAQLEKSRLLSDRFSAERPKGSFSTLEIQRTEQGDSAMYLCASSLSHAGPRDEQFFGPGTRLTVL.

Concerning this clone itself: Other DNA sequences within the sample encode an identical CDR3. This chain joins TRBV4-1 and TRBJ1-5, with 7 bases matching TRBD1. The germline CDR1 and CDR2 sequences are MGHRA and YSYEKL. With V trimmed by 4 bases and J by 3 bases, 3 bases remained unmatched. The CDR3 contains 14 residues. CDR3 region: CASSPQGSNQPQHF. Written as DNA, the CDR3 is TGCGCCAGCAGCCCACAGGGGTCCAATCAGCCCCAGCATTTT.

This sequence joins TRBV29-1 and TRBJ2-3; a weak D match, TRBD1 (5 bases). The CDR3 has 11 amino acids. Germline V gene lookup returns CDR1 SQVTM and CDR2 ANQGSEA. Between the trimmed V and J ends, which lost 4 bases and 6 bases, there was a span of 8 bases. In nucleotides, the CDR3 is TGCAGCGTTGCCAGGGTGGATACGCAGTATTTT. Protein sequence: CSVARVDTQYF.

This clone has only a few counts. In nucleotides, the CDR3 is TGTGCCAGCAGTGCCCGGGACAGGGTTGAAAAACTGTTTTTT. Its translation: CASSARDRVEKLFF. The chain couples TRBV2 to TRBJ1-4, with TRBD1 identical over 9 bases. Per germline, CDR1 SNHLY and CDR2 FYNNEI. With V trimmed by 4 bases and J by 7 bases, 4 bases remained unmatched. This CDR3 is built from 14 residues.

V gene TRBV29-1 combines with J gene TRBJ2-6; a weak D match, TRBD2 (5 bases). Trimming removed 0 bases at V and 2 bases at J, with 11 bases between. This CDR3 has 16 amino acids. Germline CDR1 is SQVTM and CDR2 is ANQGSEA. CDR3 loop: CSVEDIWGAGANVLTF. In nucleotides, the CDR3 is TGCAGCGTTGAAGATATTTGGGGAGCTGGGGCCAACGTCCTGACTTTC.

The chain recombines TRBV27 with TRBJ1-5; TRBD1 matches 7 bases. V lost 5 bases, J lost 0 bases, and 4 bases stayed unmatched. The CDR3 sequence is 15 residues long. Germline V gives CDR1 MNHEY, CDR2 SMNVEV (reference sequence). CDR3 region: CASSDRVLSNQPQHF. The CDR3 bases are TGTGCCAGCAGTGACAGGGTCCTTAGCAATCAGCCCCAGCATTTT.

A few counts support this clone. This rearrangement joins TRBV29-1 to TRBJ1-5, with TRBD1 identical over 7 bases. Germline V gene lookup returns CDR1 SQVTM and CDR2 ANQGSEA. The CDR3 contains 12 residues. With 6 bases clipped from V and 5 bases from J, the junction kept 4 bases outside the gene matches. DNA of the CDR3: TGCAGCGTCGTGGGGACAGATCAGCCCCAGCATTTT. Translated: CSVVGTDQPQHF.

Points on this clone: Other DNA variants within this sample encode the same CDR3. The chain links TRBV30 to TRBJ1-3; D is uncertain. Deletions cut 2 bases from V and 1 base from J, with 3 bases between. Germline V gene lookup returns CDR1 GTSNPN and CDR2 SVGIG (reference sequence). This CDR3 is built from 12 residues. The CDR3 DNA sequence: TGTGCCTGGAGTAGTTCTGGAAACACCATATATTTT. Translated, it gives CAWSSSGNTIYF.

The genes are TRBV6-6 and TRBJ1-2, with a weak D call TRBD1 (6 bases). There are 14 residues in the CDR3. Trimming removed 2 bases from V and 3 bases from J, with 10 bases in between. Per the germline V gene, CDR1 is MNHNY and CDR2 is SVGAGI (reference sequence). In nucleotides, the CDR3 is TGTGCCAGCAGTTACCACAGGGAGTACTATGGCTACACCTTC. Translated, it gives CASSYHREYYGYTF.

The rearrangement uses TRBV7-9 and TRBJ1-2; 9 positions agree with TRBD1. Looked up from germline, CDR1 is SEHNR and CDR2 is FQNEAQ (reference sequence). The CDR3 runs 15 residues. V lost 5 bases to trimming and J lost 5 bases; unmatched junction nucleotides: 9. CDR3 protein: CASSAQGAVGYGYTF. The CDR3 coding sequence is TGTGCCAGCAGCGCACAGGGGGCCGTGGGTTATGGCTACACCTTC.

This chain uses TRBV29-1 with TRBJ2-5, with 8 positions matching TRBD2. J was trimmed by 3 bases and V by 7 bases; bases with no gene match: 7. CDR1 SQVTM and CDR2 ANQGSEA come from the germline V gene. The CDR3 length is 13 residues. The CDR3 spells CSATGGGEETQYF. CDR3 coding DNA: TGCAGCGCAACCGGGGGGGGAGAAGAGACCCAGTACTTC.

This clone was seen more than once but under ten times. The rearrangement uses TRBV6-5 and TRBJ1-1; tentative D call: TRBD1 (6 bases). CDR3 size: 11 residues. V gave up 6 bases and J gave up 7 bases, with 9 bases separating them. Germline-derived CDR1 and CDR2 are MNHEY and SVGAGI. Here the CDR3 reads CASRIQGEAFF. The CDR3 region has the DNA TGTGCCAGCAGAATACAGGGTGAAGCTTTCTTT.